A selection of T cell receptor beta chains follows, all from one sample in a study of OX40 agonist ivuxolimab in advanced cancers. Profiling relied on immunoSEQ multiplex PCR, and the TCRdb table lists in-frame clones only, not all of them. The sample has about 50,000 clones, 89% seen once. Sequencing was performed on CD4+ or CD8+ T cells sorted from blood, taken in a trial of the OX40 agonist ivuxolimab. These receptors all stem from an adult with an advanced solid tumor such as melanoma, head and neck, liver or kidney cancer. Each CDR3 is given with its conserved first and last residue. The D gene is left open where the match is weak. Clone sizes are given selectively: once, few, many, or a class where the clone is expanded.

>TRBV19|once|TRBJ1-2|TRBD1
TGTGCCAGTAGTGGAGCGGGACAGGGAGTTGCCTATGGCTACACCTTC
CASSGAGQGVAYGYTF
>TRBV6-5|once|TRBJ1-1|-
TGTGCCAGCAGTTACGCCATGAACACTGAAGCTTTCTTT
CASSYAMNTEAFF
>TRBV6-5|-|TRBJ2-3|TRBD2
TGTGCCAGCAGTTATCAAGCGGGGGTCCCAGATACGCAGTATTTT
CASSYQAGVPDTQYF
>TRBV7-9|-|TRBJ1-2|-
TGTGCCCTCCAGGCCAACTATGGCTACACCTTC
CALQANYGYTF
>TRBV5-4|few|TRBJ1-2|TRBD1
TGTGCCAGCAGCTTGGGCTGGACAGGGGTCTATGGCTACACCTTC
CASSLGWTGVYGYTF
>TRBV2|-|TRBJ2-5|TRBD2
TGTGCCAGCAGTGAAGGACTAGCCCAAGAGACCCAGTACTTC
CASSEGLAQETQYF
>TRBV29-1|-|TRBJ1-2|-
TGCAGCGTTGAGGAGGGTTGGGATTATGGCTACACCTTC
CSVEEGWDYGYTF
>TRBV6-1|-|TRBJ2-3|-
TGTGCCGCGTTAGGGATGAGCACAGATACGCAGTATTTT
CAALGMSTDTQYF
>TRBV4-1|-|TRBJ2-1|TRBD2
TGCGCCAGCAGCCAAGCCACACTAGCGGGGGGGCGGAATGAGCAGTTCTTC
CASSQATLAGGRNEQFF
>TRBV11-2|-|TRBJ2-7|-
TGTGCCAGCAGCTTGAGTCCCATCTCCTACGAGCAGTACTTC
CASSLSPISYEQYF
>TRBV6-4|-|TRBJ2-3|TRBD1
TGTGCCAGCAGTGAATATCCGGGACAGGGTGTAGATACGCAGTATTTT
CASSEYPGQGVDTQYF
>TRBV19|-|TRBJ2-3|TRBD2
TGTGCCCATATAGCGGGAGTTCGGCCAGATACGCAGTATTTT
CAHIAGVRPDTQYF
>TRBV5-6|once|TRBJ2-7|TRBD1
TGTGCCAGCAGCCCCGGGACAGGGTGGTACGAGCAGTACTTC
CASSPGTGWYEQYF